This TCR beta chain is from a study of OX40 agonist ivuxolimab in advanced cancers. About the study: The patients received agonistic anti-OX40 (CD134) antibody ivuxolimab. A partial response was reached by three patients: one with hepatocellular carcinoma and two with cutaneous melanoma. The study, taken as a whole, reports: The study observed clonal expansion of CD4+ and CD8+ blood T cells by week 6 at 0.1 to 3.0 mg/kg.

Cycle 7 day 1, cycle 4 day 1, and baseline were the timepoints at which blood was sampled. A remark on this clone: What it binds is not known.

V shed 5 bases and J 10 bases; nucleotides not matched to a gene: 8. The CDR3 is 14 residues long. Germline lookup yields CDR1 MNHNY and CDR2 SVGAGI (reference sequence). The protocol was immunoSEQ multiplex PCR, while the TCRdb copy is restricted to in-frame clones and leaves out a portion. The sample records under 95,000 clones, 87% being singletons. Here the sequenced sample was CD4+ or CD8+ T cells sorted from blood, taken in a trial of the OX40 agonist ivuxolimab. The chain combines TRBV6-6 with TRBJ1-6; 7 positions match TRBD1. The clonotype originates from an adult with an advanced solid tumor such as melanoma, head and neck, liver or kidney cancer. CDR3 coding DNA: TGTGCCAGCAGTACCCCGACAGGGTTATCACCCCTCCACTTT. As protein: CASSTPTGLSPLHF.